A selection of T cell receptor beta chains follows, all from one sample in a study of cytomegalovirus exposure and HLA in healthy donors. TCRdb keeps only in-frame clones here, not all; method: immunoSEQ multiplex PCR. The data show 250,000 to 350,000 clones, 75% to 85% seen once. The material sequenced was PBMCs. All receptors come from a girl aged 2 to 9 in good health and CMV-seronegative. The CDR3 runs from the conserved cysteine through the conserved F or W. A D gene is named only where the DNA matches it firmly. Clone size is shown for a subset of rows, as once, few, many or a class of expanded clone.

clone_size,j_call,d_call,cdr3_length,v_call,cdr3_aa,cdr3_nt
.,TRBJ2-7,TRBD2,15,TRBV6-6,CATSTSGSRAYEQYF,TGTGCCACTTCGACTAGCGGGAGTCGGGCCTACGAGCAGTACTTC
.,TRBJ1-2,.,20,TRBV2,CARAEAGGLKGSSRGYGYTF,TGTGCCAGGGCTGAGGCGGGGGGACTCAAGGGTTCCTCACGTGGGTATGGCTACACCTTC
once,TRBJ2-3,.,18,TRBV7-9,CASSTTRSREGNGDTQYF,TGTGCCAGCAGCACAACCCGGAGCAGGGAAGGTAACGGGGATACGCAGTATTTT
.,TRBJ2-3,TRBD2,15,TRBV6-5,CASSLVAGDTDTQYF,TGTGCCAGCAGCCTAGTAGCGGGAGACACAGATACGCAGTATTTT
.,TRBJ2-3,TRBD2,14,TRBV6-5,CASSPGLAGFPVYF,TGTGCCAGCAGTCCGGGACTAGCGGGATTTCCAGTGTATTTT
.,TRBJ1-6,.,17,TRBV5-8,CASSLKVSSQAAESLHF,TGTGCCAGCAGCTTGAAGGTTTCCAGTCAGGCAGCTGAGTCCCTCCACTTT
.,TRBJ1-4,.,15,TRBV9,CASSAGQLSNEKLFF,TGTGCCAGCAGCGCAGGACAGCTTTCTAATGAAAAACTGTTTTTT
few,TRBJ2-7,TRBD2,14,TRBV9,CASSVTSGKYEQYF,TGTGCCAGCAGCGTAACTAGCGGGAAATACGAGCAGTACTTC
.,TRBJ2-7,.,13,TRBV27,CASSFGQGYEQYF,TGTGCCAGCAGTTTTGGGCAGGGCTACGAGCAGTACTTC
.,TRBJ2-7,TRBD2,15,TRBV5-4,CASSSRTSGAYEQYF,TGTGCCAGCAGCTCTAGGACTAGCGGGGCCTACGAGCAGTACTTC
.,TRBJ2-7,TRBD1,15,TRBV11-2,CASSSTGQGSYEQYF,TGTGCCAGCAGCTCAACGGGACAGGGGTCCTACGAGCAGTACTTC
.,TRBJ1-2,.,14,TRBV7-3,CASSPTRDHYGYTF,TGTGCCAGCAGCCCGACCAGGGATCACTATGGCTACACCTTC
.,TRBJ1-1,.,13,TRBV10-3,CAISESRGTEAFF,TGTGCCATCAGTGAGAGTCGGGGCACTGAAGCTTTCTTT
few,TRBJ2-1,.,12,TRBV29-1,CSAPSSDNEQFF,TGCAGCGCGCCTAGCTCGGACAATGAGCAGTTCTTC
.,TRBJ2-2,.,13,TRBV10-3,CAITSWSVGELFF,TGTGCCATCACTAGTTGGTCGGTCGGGGAGCTGTTTTTT
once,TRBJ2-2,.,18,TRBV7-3,CASSHLMVRKYNTGELFF,TGTGCCAGCAGCCACCTGATGGTCAGGAAGTATAACACCGGGGAGCTGTTTTTT
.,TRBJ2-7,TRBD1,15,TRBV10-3,CAISDRQGASYEQYF,TGTGCCATCAGTGACCGACAGGGGGCATCCTACGAGCAGTACTTC
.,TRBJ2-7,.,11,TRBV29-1,CSVEQAYEQYF,TGCAGCGTTGAGCAGGCCTACGAGCAGTACTTC
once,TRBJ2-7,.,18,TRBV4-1,CASSQDEVAETLTYEQYF,TGCGCCAGCAGCCAAGATGAAGTAGCGGAGACCCTAACCTACGAGCAGTACTTC
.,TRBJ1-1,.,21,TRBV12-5,CASGLVYWGESTVTSNTEAFF,TGTGCTAGTGGTTTGGTATACTGGGGGGAGTCCACCGTTACCTCGAACACTGAAGCTTTCTTT
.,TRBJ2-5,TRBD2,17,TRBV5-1,CASSLGRDYFRQETQYF,TGCGCCAGCAGCCTGGGCCGGGACTATTTTCGGCAAGAGACCCAGTACTTC
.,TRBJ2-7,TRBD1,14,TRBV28,CASSSRQGAREQYF,TGTGCCAGCAGTTCCCGACAGGGGGCGAGGGAGCAGTACTTC
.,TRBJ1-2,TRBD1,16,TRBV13,CASSGTRDRLNYGYTF,TGTGCCAGCAGCGGGACAAGGGACAGGCTAAACTATGGCTACACCTTC
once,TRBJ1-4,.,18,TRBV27,CASSSRDPQSPKAEKLFF,TGTGCCAGCAGTTCCCGAGACCCACAGAGCCCGAAGGCGGAAAAACTGTTTTTT
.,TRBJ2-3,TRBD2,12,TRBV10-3,CASSWEGDTQYF,TGTGCCTCCTCCTGGGAGGGAGATACGCAGTATTTT
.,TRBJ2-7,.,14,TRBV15,CATSRGQEVSEQYF,TGTGCCACCAGCAGAGGACAGGAAGTCAGCGAGCAGTACTTC
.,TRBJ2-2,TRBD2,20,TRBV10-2,CASSESTMTSGFAYTGELFF,TGCGCCAGCAGTGAGTCGACCATGACTAGCGGGTTTGCGTACACCGGGGAGCTGTTTTTT
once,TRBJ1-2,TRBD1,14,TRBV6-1,CASSPGQKVGGYTF,TGTGCCAGCAGTCCGGGACAGAAAGTTGGTGGCTACACCTTC
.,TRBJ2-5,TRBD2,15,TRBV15,CATSRTSGFLVTQYF,TGTGCCACCAGCAGGACTAGCGGGTTCTTGGTAACCCAGTACTTC
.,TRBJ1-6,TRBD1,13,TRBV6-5,CASSYYRGSPLHF,TGTGCCAGCAGTTACTACAGGGGTTCACCCCTCCACTTT
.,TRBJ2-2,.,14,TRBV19,CASSLNRDPGELFF,TGTGCCAGTAGTCTCAACAGGGATCCCGGGGAGCTGTTTTTT
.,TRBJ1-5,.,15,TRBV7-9,CASSPGPSGNQPQHF,TGTGCCAGCAGCCCAGGGCCTAGCGGCAATCAGCCCCAGCATTTT
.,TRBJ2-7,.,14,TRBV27,CASSPAGTFNEQYF,TGTGCCAGCAGTCCCGCCGGGACTTTTAACGAGCAGTACTTC
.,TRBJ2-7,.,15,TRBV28,CASSPLGQRSYEQYF,TGTGCCAGCAGCCCCCTGGGGCAACGATCCTACGAGCAGTACTTC
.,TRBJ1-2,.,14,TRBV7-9,CASSLAGQGYGYTF,TGTGCCAGCAGCTTAGCAGGGCAGGGCTATGGCTACACCTTC
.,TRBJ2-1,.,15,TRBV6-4,CASSDSMAPYNEQFF,TGTGCCAGCAGTGACTCGATGGCCCCCTACAATGAGCAGTTCTTC
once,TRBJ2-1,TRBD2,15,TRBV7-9,CASSPTSGGAYEQFF,TGTGCCAGCAGCCCCACTAGCGGGGGGGCTTATGAGCAGTTCTTC
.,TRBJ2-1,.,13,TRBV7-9,CASSHPIAGKQFF,TGTGCCAGCAGCCACCCTATTGCGGGGAAGCAGTTCTTC
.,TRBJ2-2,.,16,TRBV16,CASSPKLQERTGELFF,TGTGCCAGCAGCCCCAAGTTACAGGAACGGACCGGGGAGCTGTTTTTT
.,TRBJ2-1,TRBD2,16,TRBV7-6,CASSQGASGRANEQFF,TGTGCCAGCAGCCAAGGAGCTAGCGGGAGGGCCAATGAGCAGTTCTTC
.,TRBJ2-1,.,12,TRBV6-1,CASSSNRDEQFF,TGTGCCAGCAGTTCAAACAGGGATGAGCAGTTCTTC
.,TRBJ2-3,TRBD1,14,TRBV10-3,CAISGQGGADTQYF,TGTGCCATCTCAGGACAGGGTGGCGCAGATACGCAGTATTTT
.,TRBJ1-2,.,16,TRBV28,CASSFSWGGKNYGYTF,TGTGCCAGCAGTTTCAGTTGGGGGGGCAAGAACTATGGCTACACCTTC
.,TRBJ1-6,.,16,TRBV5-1,CASSFDGLTYNSPLHF,TGCGCCAGCAGCTTTGACGGACTCACCTATAATTCACCCCTCCACTTT
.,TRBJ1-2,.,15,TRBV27,CASSDPGQPRAGYTF,TGTGCCAGCAGTGACCCCGGACAACCCAGAGCCGGCTACACCTTC
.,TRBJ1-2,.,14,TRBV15,CATSRGGVAFGYTF,TGTGCCACCAGCAGAGGGGGAGTAGCCTTTGGCTACACCTTC
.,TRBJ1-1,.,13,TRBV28,CASSFNLNTEAFF,TGTGCCAGCAGTTTTAATTTGAACACTGAAGCTTTCTTT
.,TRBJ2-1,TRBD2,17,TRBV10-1,CASSDASGRHPYNEQFF,TGCGCCAGCAGTGATGCTAGCGGGAGACACCCTTACAATGAGCAGTTCTTC
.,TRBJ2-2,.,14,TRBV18,CASSRDLHTGELFF,TGTGCCAGCTCCCGGGACTTACACACCGGGGAGCTGTTTTTT
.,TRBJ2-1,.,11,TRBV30,CAWSVSQGLFF,TGTGCCTGGAGTGTATCCCAGGGGCTGTTCTTC
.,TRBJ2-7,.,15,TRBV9,CASSVEAGMTYEQYF,TGTGCCAGCAGCGTAGAGGCAGGGATGACATACGAGCAGTACTTC